The clone carrying this T cell receptor (beta chain) was seen at least ten times. This sample was taken from a study of regulatory T cells in long-lasting Graves disease. Regarding time point: persistent/refractory GD, antithyroid drugs over 5 years with positive TRAb. PBMC-derived RNA was used for the TCR library. HTBI primers from iRepertoire and Arm-PCR of CDR3 regions yielded the TCR beta libraries. Each CDR3 protein gets one entry after TCRdb re-called the multiplex PCR reads with MiXCR. The profile shows 450,000 or so distinct CDR3 sequences, around 20% of them singletons. The germline V gene has CDR1 SNHLY and CDR2 FYNNEI. V dropped 4 bases and J dropped 3; count of bases not matched to a gene: 1. The CDR3 is 13 residues long.

The chain couples TRBV2 to TRBJ2-7; 9 bases align to TRBD2. The sequenced sample was peripheral blood mononuclear cells (PBMCs), obtained when the disease was refractory, from a patient treated with antithyroid drugs. This sequence was found in a female donor with Graves disease. The CDR3 region has the DNA TGTGCCAGCAGTGGACTAGCGGTCTACGAGCAGTACTTC. Its translation is CASSGLAVYEQYF.